This TCR beta chain was identified during a study of blood T cell repertoires in COVID-19 (dated by TCRdb to 2020 to 2022). As for the study more broadly: Collaborator samples came from the United States, Italy and Spain and covered acute and convalescent phases of COVID-19. Samples were obtained from the ongoing ImmuneRACE study (first 160 participants) and from 1,200 or so subjects provided by 6 global collaborators. The repertoires were released in a freely available public database meant as a resource for research on the immune response to SARS-CoV-2. Nearly every sample came with metadata listing a de-identified subject ID, COVID-19 status, age in years and sex. Where available, HLA class I and class II types were taken from metadata supplied by the sample provider and were not determined by assay-based typing. The dataset comprised deeply sampled blood TCRbeta repertoires from subjects exposed to, actively infected with, or recovered from COVID-19. The prospective study material was composed of cDNA or gDNA derived from T cells, B-cell-depleted T cells, or PBMCs.

V and J are trimmed by 5 bases and 2 bases, and the gene matches miss 9 bases of the junction. The CDR3 sequence holds 16 residues, the cysteine and phenylalanine included. Of all the DNA, just the CDR3 is kept, 48 bases in frame from base 1. Via the germline V gene (reference sequence), CDR1 is PRHDT and CDR2 FYEKMQ. The immunoSEQ Assay, a bias-controlled multiplex PCR, was used to amplify TCRbeta CDR3 regions from genomic DNA. Processing in the source paper ran as follows. The number of nucleated cells in each sample was estimated from the amplification of reference gene primers within the assay. Sequence reads were collapsed and filtered to measure the absolute abundance of every unique TCRbeta CDR3 rearrangement. Productive Simpson clonality was computed per sample as the square root of Simpson's diversity index over productive rearrangements. TCRdb stores this immuneACCESS table with in-frame sequences only. Part of the clones is absent; in the studies checked, under half of the shortfall reflects unresolved V genes, and no reason is known for the rest. The DNA gave D and trimming, while V, J and clone size come from that table. In this sample the table shows roughly 200,000 clones, approximately 83% of which occur a single time. Over 1% of the sample is in the top ten clones.

Broad study findings and their caveats: The quantity of clinical and demographic metadata differed by source and by participant and was supplied without curation.

One collaborating source in Seattle enrolled patients while the patients were actively infected and followed the patients over time throughout the course of disease. Whole blood was collected in K2EDTA tubes by collaborating institutions according to the institutions' own protocols. For TCRbeta analysis, collaborators shipped samples in one of three forms: frozen whole blood, isolated PBMCs, or DNA extracted from either of those sample types. Details on this clone: Its target antigen remains unknown. Base qualities are not provided; no much larger clone lies one nucleotide away.

This TCR came from a woman aged 25-40 years with COVID-19, enrolled during active disease. Source material: peripheral blood. The rearranged segments are TRBV13 and TRBJ1-1, with TRBD1 identical over 9 junction bases. The CDR3 region reads CASSRIRDRDNTEAFF. The nucleotides read TGTGCCAGCAGCCGTATCCGGGACAGGGATAACACTGAAGCTTTCTTT.